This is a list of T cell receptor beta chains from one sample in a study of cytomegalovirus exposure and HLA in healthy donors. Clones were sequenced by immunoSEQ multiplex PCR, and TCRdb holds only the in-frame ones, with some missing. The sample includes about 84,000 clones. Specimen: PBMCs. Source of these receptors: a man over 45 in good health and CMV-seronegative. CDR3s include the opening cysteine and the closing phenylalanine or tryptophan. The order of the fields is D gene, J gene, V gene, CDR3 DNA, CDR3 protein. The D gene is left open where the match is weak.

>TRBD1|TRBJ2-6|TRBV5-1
TGCGCCAGCATGAGACAGGGGGCCTCGGGGGCCAACGTCCTGACTTTC
CASMRQGASGANVLTF
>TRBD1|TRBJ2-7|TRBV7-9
TGTGCCAGCACCCCGACAGGGGCAGGCTACGAGCAGTACTTC
CASTPTGAGYEQYF
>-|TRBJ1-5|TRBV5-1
TGCGCCAGCAGCTTATCAGGGAACAATCAGCCCCAGCATTTT
CASSLSGNNQPQHF
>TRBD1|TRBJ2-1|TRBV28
TGTGCCAGCCAGGGGGCTCGTTGGAATGAGCAGTTCTTC
CASQGARWNEQFF
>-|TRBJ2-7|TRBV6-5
TGTGCCAGCGGGGGCAATTCCTACGAGCAGTACTTC
CASGGNSYEQYF
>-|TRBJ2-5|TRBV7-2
TGTGCCAGCAGCTCCCACAGGGAAGAGACCCAGTACTTC
CASSSHREETQYF
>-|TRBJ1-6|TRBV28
TGTGCCAGCTCAGGGGTGAATTCACCCCTCCACTTT
CASSGVNSPLHF
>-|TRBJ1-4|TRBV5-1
TGCGCCAGCAGCTTGGAAGGAGTCGGTGAAAAACTGTTTTTT
CASSLEGVGEKLFF
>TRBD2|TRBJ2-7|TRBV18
TGTGCCAGCTCACTTCTAGCGGGGGAGACCTACGAGCAGTACTTC
CASSLLAGETYEQYF
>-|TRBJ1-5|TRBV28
TGTGCCAGCAGTACGATTAGTGGGGCGACGGGCAATCAGCCCCAGCATTTT
CASSTISGATGNQPQHF
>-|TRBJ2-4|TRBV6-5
TGTGCCAGCAGTTATTCCACGGGACAAGCCAAAAACATTCAGTACTTC
CASSYSTGQAKNIQYF
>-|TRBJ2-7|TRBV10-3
TGTGCCATCAGTGAGGCAGGGAACAAGCAGTACTTC
CAISEAGNKQYF
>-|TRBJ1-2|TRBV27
TGTGCCAGCAGTTCCCAGGGGTACTATGGCTACACCTTC
CASSSQGYYGYTF
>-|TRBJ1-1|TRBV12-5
TGTGCTAGTGGTTTGGAGCTTGTGGGGGGTGAAGCTTTCTTT
CASGLELVGGEAFF
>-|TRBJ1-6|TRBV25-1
TGTGCCAGCAGTGAACCCGATCGATCCAGTTTCCCCCTCCACTTT
CASSEPDRSSFPLHF
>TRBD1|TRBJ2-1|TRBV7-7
TGTGCTAGCAGCACAAAACAGGGGGCTTACAATGAGCAGTTCTTC
CASSTKQGAYNEQFF
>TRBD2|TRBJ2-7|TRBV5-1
TGCGCCAGCAGCTTGCTAGCGGGGATGACCTACGAGCAGTACTTC
CASSLLAGMTYEQYF
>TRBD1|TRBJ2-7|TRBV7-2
TGTGCCAGCAGCTTGGACAGGGACACCTACGAGCAGTACTTC
CASSLDRDTYEQYF
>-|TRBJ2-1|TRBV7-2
TGTGCCAGTCAAGTGCGGGGTCTTTACAATGAGCAGTTCTTC
CASQVRGLYNEQFF
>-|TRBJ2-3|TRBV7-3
TGTGCCAGCAGCACAAACGGTCTCACAGATATGCAGTATTTT
CASSTNGLTDMQYF
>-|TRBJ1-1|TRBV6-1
TGTGCCAGCAGTGAATTGCGGGGCACTGAAGCTTTCTTT
CASSELRGTEAFF
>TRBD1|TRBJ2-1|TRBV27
TGTGCCAGCAGTTCCGCCGGGACAGGGGGCGTGAATGAGCAGTTCTTC
CASSSAGTGGVNEQFF
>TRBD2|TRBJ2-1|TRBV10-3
TGTGCCATCAGTGAGTCGCCTAGCGGGGAGGCCGGCAATGAGCAGTTCTTC
CAISESPSGEAGNEQFF
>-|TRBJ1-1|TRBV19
TGTGCCAGTAGTGTCGGACAGCCAATGAACACTGAAGCTTTCTTT
CASSVGQPMNTEAFF
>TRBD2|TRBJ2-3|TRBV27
TGTGCCATCCGACCACTAGCGGGGGGACCTAGCACAGATACGCAGTATTTT
CAIRPLAGGPSTDTQYF
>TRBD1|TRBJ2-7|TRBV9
TGTGCCAGCAGGCGAAAGACAGGGTCTCCCTTGTATGAGCAGTACTTC
CASRRKTGSPLYEQYF
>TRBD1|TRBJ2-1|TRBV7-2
TGTGCCAGCAGCTCAACAGGGGGCGCAGGCAATGAGCAGTTCTTC
CASSSTGGAGNEQFF
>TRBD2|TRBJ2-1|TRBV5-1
TGCGCCAGCAGCTTGTCTCAACTAGCGGGGGGAAATGAGCAGTTCTTC
CASSLSQLAGGNEQFF
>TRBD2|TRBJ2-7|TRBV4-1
TGCGCCAGCAGCCAGACTGACACTAGCGCCTACGAGCAGTACTTC
CASSQTDTSAYEQYF
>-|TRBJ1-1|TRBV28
TGTGCCAGCAGTTTCTTCGGACAGCCGATGAACACTGAAGCTTTCTTT
CASSFFGQPMNTEAFF
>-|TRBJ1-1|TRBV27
TGTGCCAGCAGTTTAAAAGCGGTGAACACTGAAGCTTTCTTT
CASSLKAVNTEAFF
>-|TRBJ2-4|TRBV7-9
TGTGCCAGCAGCTTCCCAGAAAACATTCAGTACTTC
CASSFPENIQYF
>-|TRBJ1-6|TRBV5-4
TGTGCCAGCAGCTTAGGGGGGGATAAGAATTCACCCCTCCACTTT
CASSLGGDKNSPLHF
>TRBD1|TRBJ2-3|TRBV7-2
TGTGCCAGCAGCTTAGGGACAGGGGGCGCAGGAGATACGCAGTATTTT
CASSLGTGGAGDTQYF
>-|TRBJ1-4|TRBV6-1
TGTGCCAGCAGTGAAGGACAGACCGCAACTAATGAAAAACTGTTTTTT
CASSEGQTATNEKLFF
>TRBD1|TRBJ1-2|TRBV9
TGTGCCAGCAGCCCGCGACAGGGGGCAGGCGGCTACACCTTC
CASSPRQGAGGYTF
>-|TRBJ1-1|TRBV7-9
TGTGCCAGCAGCCCCCCCGAAGGGGTCAACACTGAAGCTTTCTTT
CASSPPEGVNTEAFF
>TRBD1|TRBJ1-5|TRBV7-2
TGTGCCAGCAGCGTTCAGGGGGAAGATCAGCCCCAGCATTTT
CASSVQGEDQPQHF
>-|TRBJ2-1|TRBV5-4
TGTGCCAGCAGCTTGGATGTAAACAATGAGCAGTTCTTC
CASSLDVNNEQFF
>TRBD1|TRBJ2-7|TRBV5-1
TGCGCCAGCAGCTTGGTGGGGACAGCCGAGCAGTACTTC
CASSLVGTAEQYF
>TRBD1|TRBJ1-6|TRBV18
TGTGCCAGCTCACCGGGACAGGGGTATATTTCACCCCTCCACTTT
CASSPGQGYISPLHF